The 17 T cell receptor beta chains in this list originate from one sample, sequenced in a study of T-cell memory formation after mild COVID-19. TCRdb ran MiXCR on the 5' RACE reads and lists one entry per CDR3 protein. Of roughly 190,000 distinct CDR3 sequences listed, more than 25% are singletons. Material for sequencing was PBMCs or a T cell subset sorted from them (not recorded which). All receptors derive from an adult woman who had mild COVID-19 (a few samples of this study predate the infection). Cell type and time point are not known.

The rearrangement joins TRBV19 to TRBJ2-7; the match to TRBD1 covers 8 bases. Germline-derived CDR1 and CDR2 are LNHDA and SQIVND (reference sequence). J gave up 4 bases and V 10 bases, and 18 bases lay outside the gene matches. CDR3 length: 16 residues. The CDR3: CATKRTFQGAAYEQYF. The DNA for the CDR3 is TGTGCCACTAAAAGAACCTTTCAGGGGGCAGCTTACGAGCAGTACTTC.

The chain couples TRBV7-9 to TRBJ2-1, with unresolved D. The V gene's germline CDR1 is SEHNR and CDR2 FQNEAQ (reference sequence). V shed 0 bases and J shed 9 bases, with 12 bases lying between them. The length of the CDR3 is 14 residues. The CDR3 sequence: CASSLALGITEQFF. CDR3 bases: TGTGCCAGCAGCTTAGCCCTGGGAATTACTGAGCAGTTCTTC.

The chain is built from TRBV29-1 and TRBJ2-3; D may be TRBD1 or TRBD2 (6 bases each). CDR1 and CDR2 from the germline V gene are SQVTM and ANQGSEA. The CDR3 has 13 amino acids. The germline V and J ends were trimmed by 4 bases and 0 bases, with 8 bases remaining between them. DNA of the CDR3: TGCAGCGTTGGGGGGGCAAGCACAGATACGCAGTATTTT. Its translation is CSVGGASTDTQYF.

This clonotype was counted only a few times. The V call is TRBV4-1, the J call TRBJ1-1; TRBD1 might be the D (5 bases). Germline V lookup: CDR1 MGHRA, CDR2 YSYEKL. The CDR3 spans 15 residues. V lost 1 base and J 1 base, leaving 10 bases between the germline ends. The CDR3 nucleotides are TGCGCCAGCAGCCAAGGTGGCAGGGAGAACACTGAAGCTTTCTTT. It translates to CASSQGGRENTEAFF.

The rearrangement uses TRBV7-9 and TRBJ1-1, with D possibly TRBD1 on 6 matching bases. CDR1 is SEHNR and CDR2 is FQNEAQ in the germline V gene (reference sequence). This CDR3 has 15 residues. V was trimmed by 0 bases and J by 4 bases, leaving 12 bases between them. This chain's CDR3 is CASSLARGGGTEAFF. CDR3 coding DNA: TGTGCCAGCAGCTTAGCGCGGGGGGGCGGCACTGAAGCTTTCTTT.

This clonotype was detected ten times or more. The chain is built from TRBV7-9 and TRBJ2-3; D not certain. Germline CDR1 is SEHNR and CDR2 is FQNEAQ (reference sequence). The CDR3 loop spans 12 amino acids. The germline V and J ends were trimmed by 4 bases and 6 bases, with 8 bases remaining between them. The CDR3 reads CASSSTADTQYF. CDR3 DNA: TGTGCCAGCAGCTCGACTGCGGATACGCAGTATTTT.

The chain has TRBV5-1 and TRBJ1-1, with unresolved D. V was clipped by 4 bases and J by 0 bases, with 10 bases between them. Germline-derived CDR1 and CDR2 are SGHRS and YFSETQ. This CDR3 has 14 amino acids. In DNA, the CDR3 is TGCGCCAGCAGCCCCCGGAGGATGAACACTGAAGCTTTCTTT. Its protein product is CASSPRRMNTEAFF.

This chain joins TRBV5-1 and TRBJ1-6; 9 positions agree with TRBD1. This CDR3 is 17 amino acids long. CDR1 and CDR2 (germline): SGHRS, YFSETQ. The V and J ends lost 1 base and 7 bases, in that order; junction bases with no gene match: 9. This CDR3 is CASSLLPGQGGNSPLHF. The CDR3 DNA reads as TGCGCCAGCAGCTTGCTACCGGGACAGGGAGGGAATTCACCCCTCCACTTT.

The V gene is TRBV6-1, the J gene TRBJ2-2, with 7 positions matching TRBD2. This CDR3 is built from 15 residues. V dropped 0 bases and J dropped 6; count of bases not matched to a gene: 4. Looked up from germline, CDR1 is MNHNS and CDR2 is SASEGT. The CDR3 coding sequence is TGTGCCAGCAGTGAAGCGGGAGGGGTCCCCGGGGAGCTGTTTTTT. Protein product: CASSEAGGVPGELFF.

This clonotype was found a few times. This CDR3 reads CASSTLGLEPYDEQFF. CDR3 sequence (DNA): TGTGCCAGCAGCACCTTGGGACTCGAGCCGTATGATGAGCAGTTCTTC. The chain recombines TRBV5-4 with TRBJ2-1; D may be TRBD2 (6 bases). The ends were cut back, 4 bases at V and 8 bases at J, with 22 bases in the middle. This CDR3 has 16 residues. Germline V CDR1 and CDR2: SGHNT, YYREEE (reference sequence).

V and J are TRBV12-3 or TRBV12-4 and TRBJ2-7; TRBD1 agrees at 11 bases. The CDR3 is 15 residues long. With V trimmed by 1 base and J by 5 bases, 4 bases remained unmatched. The CDR3 DNA follows: TGTGCCAGCAGTTTAGAGGACAGGGGGCTACACGAGCAGTACTTC. Its translation: CASSLEDRGLHEQYF.

V gene TRBV25-1 combines with J gene TRBJ2-3, with D tentatively TRBD2 (5 bases). From germline, CDR1 is MGHDK and CDR2 SYGVNS. The CDR3 has 16 residues. V was trimmed by 6 bases and J by 0 bases, leaving 16 bases between them. CDR3 in DNA: TGTGCCAGCAGGGGAACTAGGAGAGGGAGCACAGATACGCAGTATTTT. Translated: CASRGTRRGSTDTQYF. The full variable domain, completed using reference TRBV25-1 and TRBJ2-3, is EADIYQTPRYLVIGTGKKITLECSQTMGHDKMYWYQQDPGMELHLIHYSYGVNSTEKGDLSSESTVSRIRTEHFPLTLESARPSHTSQYLCASRGTRRGSTDTQYFGPGTRLTVL.

This clonotype appeared a few times. The chain is built from TRBV19 and TRBJ1-5; the D gene is possibly TRBD1 (5 bases). Per germline, CDR1 LNHDA and CDR2 SQIVND (reference sequence). With 7 bases removed from V and 5 bases from J, the gap between germline ends came to 12 bases. The CDR3 covers 13 residues. CDR3 amino acids: CASNRDSHQPQHF. CDR3 DNA: TGTGCCAGTAATCGAGACAGCCATCAGCCCCAGCATTTT.

This clonotype was observed a few times. This chain links TRBV6-5 with TRBJ1-1; D is ambiguous. Looked up from germline, CDR1 is MNHEY and CDR2 is SVGAGI. Trimming cost V 4 bases and J 0 bases, with 6 bases left between them. The CDR3 runs to 13 residues. CDR3 amino acids: CASSSGVNTEAFF. The CDR3 DNA is TGTGCCAGCAGTTCTGGGGTGAACACTGAAGCTTTCTTT.

CDR3 sequence: CASSAETYEQYF. The CDR3 coding sequence is TGCGCCAGCAGCGCCGAGACGTACGAGCAGTACTTC. V and J are TRBV5-1 and TRBJ2-7; the D is unclear. Trimming left V 4 bases short and J 4 bases short, with 9 bases between. CDR3 length: 12 amino acids. Germline CDR1 reads SGHRS; CDR2 reads YFSETQ.

This clonotype was found a few times. CDR3 loop: CASSWDIPGETQYF. The CDR3 DNA follows: TGCGCCAGCAGCTGGGACATCCCAGGGGAGACCCAGTACTTC. The chain links TRBV5-1 to TRBJ2-5; a weak D match, TRBD1 (6 bases). V shed 3 bases and J shed 5 bases, with 14 bases lying between them. The germline CDR1 and CDR2 sequences are SGHRS and YFSETQ. The length of the CDR3 is 14 residues. The variable domain in full, completed from reference TRBV5-1 and TRBJ2-5, reads KAGVTQTPRYLIKTRGQQVTLSCSPISGHRSVSWYQQTPGQGLQFLFEYFSETQRNKGNFPGRFSGRQFSNSRSEMNVSTLELGDSALYLCASSWDIPGETQYFGPGTRLLVL.

In this sample, this clonotype turned up a few times. The chain combines TRBV4-1 with TRBJ2-3; 11 bases are a match to TRBD2. With 8 bases clipped from V and 6 bases from J, the junction kept 10 bases outside the gene matches. The CDR3 runs 15 residues. Germline values: CDR1 MGHRA, CDR2 YSYEKL. CDR3 in amino acids: CASGVTSGDLDTQYF. For the CDR3, the DNA is TGCGCCAGCGGTGTGACTAGCGGGGACTTGGATACGCAGTATTTT.